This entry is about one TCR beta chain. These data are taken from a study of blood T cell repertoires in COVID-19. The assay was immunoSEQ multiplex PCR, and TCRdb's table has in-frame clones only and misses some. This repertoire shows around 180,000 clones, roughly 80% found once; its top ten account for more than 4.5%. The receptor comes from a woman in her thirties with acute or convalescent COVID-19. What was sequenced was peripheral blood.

The CDR3 coding sequence is TGTGCCAGTAGTATGACTAGCGGGGGATTCTACGAGCAGTACTTC. Protein sequence: CASSMTSGGFYEQYF. V gene TRBV19 combines with J gene TRBJ2-7; 12 nucleotides match TRBD2. The length of the CDR3 is 15 residues. Germline V lookup: CDR1 LNHDA, CDR2 SQIVND (reference sequence). Trimming removed 3 bases from V and 3 bases from J; junction bases left unmatched: 3.